This T cell receptor (beta chain) was obtained from a study of cytomegalovirus exposure and HLA in healthy donors. Findings and limits, study-wide: Later analysis identified 16,000 or so TCR beta sequences associated with HLA alleles, using a false discovery rate threshold of 0.05. HLA-A and HLA-B allele assignments for most subjects were reportedly predicted accurately using TCR beta sequences. The study designated 150 to 200 TCR beta chains cytomegalovirus-associated.

PCR used 60 Vbeta primers and 13 Jbeta primers. Only in-frame clones appear in the TCRdb table, and some are missing; sequencing was by immunoSEQ multiplex PCR. The sample shows about 180,000 clones, 80% of them seen only once. CDR1 and CDR2 (germline): SGDLS, YYNGEE. The CDR3 totals 14 residues. Trimming left V 0 bases short and J 2 bases short, with 8 bases between. A note on this clone: Its antigen is unidentified. The sample holds other DNA sequences that translate to the same CDR3.

The V and J genes are TRBV9 and TRBJ1-2; the D gene is possibly TRBD1 (5 bases). The TCR originated in a woman aged 25 to 45 in good health and CMV-seronegative. The sequenced material came from PBMCs. This CDR3 is CASSVGGGNYGYTF. The CDR3 region has the DNA TGTGCCAGCAGCGTAGGGGGGGGGAACTATGGCTACACCTTC. Complete variable domain (other parts from reference TRBV9 and TRBJ1-2): DSGVTQTPKHLITATGQRVTLRCSPRSGDLSVYWYQQSLDQGLQFLIQYYNGEERAKGNILERFSAQQFPDLHSELNLSSLELGDSALYFCASSVGGGNYGYTFGSGTRLTVV.